The sequence of this T cell receptor (beta chain) was determined in a study of neurological immune-mediated disorders (dated by TCRdb to between 2018 and 2021). Concerning the study at large: Among the 35 or so multiple sclerosis patients, relapsing-remitting MS was present in around 31 and secondary progressive MS was present in 3. The cohort included some 66 subjects: some 14 with HAM/TSP, around 34 with multiple sclerosis, and some 20 healthy controls. The 106 TCR-beta libraries included longitudinal samples, technical triplicates and paired sorted CD4+ and CD8+ T-cell subsets alongside PBMC samples. The study compared peripheral blood TCR-beta repertoires of HTLV-I-associated myelopathy (HAM/TSP) patients, multiple sclerosis patients and healthy controls using UMI-based sequencing.

cDNA synthesis used template-switch 5'RACE with a primer carrying a 10-nucleotide random unique molecular identifier tagging each TCR transcript. Each sequencing run produced over 160 million TCR-beta sequences covering 15-18 subjects. The RNeasy kit was used for extraction of total RNA. Using the KAPA Real-time Library Amplification kit, TCR-beta VDJ regions were amplified with primers for the TCR constant region and the 5'RACE anchor. A first PCR added sample indexes and Illumina adaptors, after which a second PCR increased the library yield. After Ampure bead purification, the roughly 650 bp TCR product was size-selected on a 2% E-gel SizeSelection system. Before pooling, library quality was checked on a Bioanalyzer, concentration was measured with Qubit, and libraries were quantified with the Kapa Library Quantification kit. An Illumina HiSeq 2500 was used to sequence the libraries paired-end at 2 x 150 bp. To increase sequence diversity, roughly 23-30% phiX was spiked into each library pool. As for the original processing: The quality-filtered reads were processed with the UMI-based MiGEC pipeline, whose error correction step removed more than 90% of the raw TCR sequences. IMGT germline references were used for aligning VDJ genes, and each clonotype was defined as a unique CDR3 amino acid sequence together with its V-J genes. Clonal expansion, Shannon diversity and CDR3 relatedness (CalcPairwiseDistances, ClusterSamples) were evaluated with VDJtools, and phylogenetic trees were built with CLCbio workbench. Expanded clones were defined as having at least 8 unique UMIs, based on coefficient-of-variation modelling across technical triplicates. TCRdb itself trimmed the public reads at Q25 with fastp, ran MiXCR and retained productive beta chains. Each entry merges the rows of one CDR3 protein and shows their most common DNA and genes. The authors' filters were not applied to this entry. The sample records approximately 26,000 distinct CDR3 sequences, about 2.5% of which are singletons. The top ten hold roughly 2% of the sample.

Unsorted PBMC libraries were generated from 2 million PBMCs stored in RNAlater at -80 °C until RNA extraction. Multiple sclerosis patients were enrolled in a US clinical protocol evaluating disease progression by magnetic resonance imaging. Peripheral blood underwent Ficoll-Hypaque density gradient centrifugation to isolate PBMCs, which were then cryopreserved in liquid nitrogen. V is reduced by 6 bases and J by 6 bases, leaving a spacing of 14 bases between them. From a lookup of the germline V gene (reference sequence), CDR1 and CDR2 are DFQATT and SNEGSKA. The CDR3 runs 12 residues from the cysteine to the phenylalanine. Only the CDR3 part of the read is kept: 36 bases, read in frame from the first base. Study-wide conclusions, independent of this receptor: Phylogenetic analysis grouped repertoires from 18 of 34 MS patients into a cluster of related CDR3 sequences, suggesting a possible repertoire-level signature. Expanded clones from different subjects shared no identical CDR3 amino acid sequences, which suggests that TCR-beta repertoires were private in all groups. The highest TCR clonal expansion was observed in HAM/TSP patients, whereas the lowest was observed in MS patients, even when compared with healthy controls. No clinical or MRI features were associated with the MS cluster, and the authors said that larger cohorts are needed.

Ten or more counts support this clonotype. Its antigen remains undetermined. There are no base qualities to consult, and no much larger clone falls within one base. The receptor was derived from a woman in her forties or fifties with multiple sclerosis. The rearrangement joined TRBV20-1 to TRBJ1-1; the best D guess is TRBD1, with 6 bases matching. The sequencing input was PBMCs. The sequenced DNA: TGCAGTGCCCCCTGGGGGGCGGCTGAAGCTTTCTTT. Translated, this gives CSAPWGAAEAFF.